Following are 13 T cell receptor beta chains from one sample sequenced in a study of OX40 agonist ivuxolimab in advanced cancers. Profiling relied on immunoSEQ multiplex PCR, and the TCRdb table lists in-frame clones only, not all of them. The sample lists some 70,000 clones; roughly nine tenths were seen once. The sequenced sample was CD4+ or CD8+ T cells sorted from blood, obtained in a trial of the OX40 agonist ivuxolimab. These receptor sequences come from an adult with an advanced solid tumor such as melanoma, head and neck, liver or kidney cancer.

Concerning this clone itself: Additional DNA sequences in this sample encode the identical CDR3. The rearrangement uses TRBV5-1 and TRBJ2-7, with a weak D call TRBD2 (6 bases). The germline V gene encodes CDR1 SGHRS and CDR2 YFSETQ. V lost 0 bases, J lost 0 bases, and 13 bases lay in between. The CDR3 sequence is 16 residues long. CDR3 protein: CASSLAGAGLSYEQYF. In DNA form, the CDR3 reads TGCGCCAGCAGCTTGGCTGGGGCGGGACTCTCCTACGAGCAGTACTTC.

This sequence joins TRBV19 and TRBJ2-1, with 10 bases aligning to TRBD2. Trimming took 8 bases from V and 5 from J; bases not matched to a gene: 12. The germline gives CDR1 LNHDA, CDR2 SQIVND (reference sequence). The CDR3 is 16 residues long. The CDR3 DNA is TGTGCCAGTTCAGGGTCTAGCGGGAGTTCCCACAATGAGCAGTTCTTC. It specifies CASSGSSGSSHNEQFF.

The rearrangement joins TRBV9 to TRBJ2-1; 8 bases match TRBD2. The CDR3 consists of 20 residues. The germline CDR1 and CDR2 sequences are SGDLS and YYNGEE. V lost 0 bases and J lost 7; bases outside the gene matches: 21. The CDR3 DNA is TGTGCCAGCAGCGTAGAATTAGCGGGACTACAGAGGGCCACCGAAAATGAGCAGTTCTTC. Protein product: CASSVELAGLQRATENEQFF.

The CDR3 bases are TGTGCCAGCAGCTTACACGGCGGGAGGGGTACATTTGGGTTCGGGGAGCTGTTTTTT. Residues: CASSLHGGRGTFGFGELFF. The chain carries TRBV7-2 and TRBJ2-2; TRBD2 aligns across 9 bases. Germline CDR1 reads SGHTA; CDR2 reads FQGNSA. J gave up 7 bases and V 2 bases, and 17 bases lay outside the gene matches. This CDR3 contains 19 residues.

The chain carries TRBV6-1 and TRBJ2-6; D unclear. CDR1 and CDR2 (germline): MNHNS, SASEGT. The V and J ends lost 4 bases and 1 base respectively, with 17 bases between them. CDR3 length: 18 amino acids. The CDR3 reads CASSALVAGQSGANVLTF. The CDR3 region has the DNA TGTGCCAGCAGTGCCCTGGTGGCAGGTCAGTCTGGGGCCAACGTCCTGACTTTC.

The chain recombines TRBV29-1 with TRBJ1-1; D is possibly TRBD1 (5 bases). This CDR3 is built from 14 residues. V gave up 1 base and J gave up 2 bases, with 11 bases separating them. Germline CDR1 reads SQVTM; CDR2 reads ANQGSEA. Here the CDR3 reads CSVEGQNTNTEAFF. The CDR3 DNA reads TGCAGCGTTGAAGGACAGAATACCAACACTGAAGCTTTCTTT.

V usage is TRBV6-5 and J usage is TRBJ2-7, with 11 positions matching TRBD2. The J segment lost 0 bases and the V segment lost 7 bases, leaving 2 bases of the junction unmatched. From germline, CDR1 is MNHEY and CDR2 SVGAGI. The CDR3 has 14 residues. The CDR3 loop is CASTGTSGSYEQYF. Here the CDR3 DNA reads TGTGCCAGCACCGGGACTAGCGGCTCCTACGAGCAGTACTTC.

V usage is TRBV28 and J usage is TRBJ2-5; 9 bases line up with TRBD1. Unmatched junction bases numbered 11, after V lost 7 bases and J lost 5 bases. CDR1 is MDHEN, CDR2 SYDVKM, per germline. This CDR3 is 15 amino acids long. In nucleotides, the CDR3 is TGTGCCAGCAACCGTATACACAGGGGGCAGGAGACCCAGTACTTC. This encodes CASNRIHRGQETQYF.

This sequence joins TRBV5-4 and TRBJ2-5; D remains ambiguous. Germline CDR1 SGHNT, CDR2 YYREEE (reference sequence). The CDR3 loop spans 13 amino acids. V shed 2 bases and J shed 2 bases, with 7 bases lying between them. The chain's CDR3 is CASSFRRQETQYF. The CDR3, as DNA: TGTGCCAGCAGCTTCCGCCGACAAGAGACCCAGTACTTC.

The chain combines TRBV15 with TRBJ2-7; TRBD2 aligns across 9 bases. CDR1 and CDR2 from the germline V gene are LNHNV and YYDKDF (reference sequence). This CDR3 region has 16 residues. J lost 6 bases, V lost 0 bases, and 9 bases had no gene match. The CDR3 loop is CATSRDLSSGGPEQYF. In DNA, the CDR3 is TGTGCCACCAGCAGAGATCTCAGTAGCGGGGGCCCCGAGCAGTACTTC.

The genes are TRBV5-1 and TRBJ1-1; D is undetermined. Trimming took off 1 base at V and 4 bases at J, with 8 bases between the two ends. Germline V lookup: CDR1 SGHRS, CDR2 YFSETQ. The length of the CDR3 is 13 residues. CDR3 loop: CASSLTGGTEAFF. In DNA, the CDR3 is TGCGCCAGCAGCTTGACCGGTGGCACTGAAGCTTTCTTT.

The rearrangement joins TRBV5-4 to TRBJ1-5; D gene uncertain. The germline CDR1 and CDR2 sequences are SGHNT and YYREEE (reference sequence). This CDR3 is 15 amino acids long. Trimming cost V 0 bases and J 1 base, with 8 bases left between them. The CDR3 loop is CASSLAGSSNQPQHF. The CDR3 nucleotides read TGTGCCAGCAGCTTGGCAGGCTCAAGCAATCAGCCCCAGCATTTT.

This clone is a singleton in its sample. The rearrangement uses TRBV14 and TRBJ2-7; D remains unclear. Germline assignment: CDR1 SGHDN and CDR2 FVKESK. V lost 0 bases and J 6 bases, leaving 9 bases between the germline ends. This CDR3 comprises 13 residues. CDR3 in amino acids: CASSQDSVLEQYF. For the CDR3, the DNA is TGTGCCAGCAGCCAAGATTCCGTACTCGAGCAGTACTTC.